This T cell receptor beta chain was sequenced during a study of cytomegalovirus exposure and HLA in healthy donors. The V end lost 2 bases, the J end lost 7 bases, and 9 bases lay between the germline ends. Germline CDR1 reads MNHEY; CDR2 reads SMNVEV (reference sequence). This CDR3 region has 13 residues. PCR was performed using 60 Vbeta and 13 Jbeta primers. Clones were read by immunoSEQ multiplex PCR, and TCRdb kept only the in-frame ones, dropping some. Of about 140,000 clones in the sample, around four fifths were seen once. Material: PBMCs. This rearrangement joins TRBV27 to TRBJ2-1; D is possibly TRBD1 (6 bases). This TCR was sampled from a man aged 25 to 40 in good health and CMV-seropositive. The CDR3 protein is CASSLTQGNEQFF. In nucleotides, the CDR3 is TGTGCCAGCAGTTTAACACAGGGTAATGAGCAGTTCTTC.